Below are 13 T cell receptor beta chains sequenced from a single sample in a study of blood T cell repertoires in COVID-19. Sequencing was performed with immunoSEQ multiplex PCR; in TCRdb, only in-frame clones are kept and a portion is missing. The sample lists 150,000 to 200,000 clones, more than 65% occurring once. The specimen was peripheral blood. The origin of the receptors is a woman older than 75 with acute or convalescent COVID-19.

This clone has only a few counts. The V gene is TRBV7-8, the J gene TRBJ1-6; D is uncertain. V lost 5 bases and J lost 0, with 11 bases in between. Germline assignment: CDR1 SGHVS and CDR2 FQNEAQ. The CDR3 extends over 16 amino acids. The CDR3, as DNA: TGTGCCAGCAGCCGCGGGGTGAGCTCCTATAATTCACCCCTCCACTTT. It specifies CASSRGVSSYNSPLHF.

V usage is TRBV6-5 and J usage is TRBJ1-5, with D perhaps matching TRBD1 (6 bases). This CDR3 region has 15 residues. Germline loops: CDR1 MNHEY, CDR2 SVGAGI. V dropped 6 bases and J dropped 1 base, with 13 bases sitting between them. The DNA of the CDR3 is TGTGCCAGCAGCTCTGACAGGACCAGCAATCAGCCCCAGCATTTT. Translation: CASSSDRTSNQPQHF.

The gene calls are TRBV3-1 (or the pseudogene TRBV3-2) and TRBJ1-2; D remains unclear. The CDR3 extends over 14 amino acids. CDR1 and CDR2 (germline): LGHDT, YNNKEL (reference sequence). Trimming pared 1 base from V and 6 bases from J, leaving 12 bases between. The CDR3 DNA reads as TGTGCCAGCAGCCAAGGGATCCAGGTTCATGGCTACACCTTC. Translating gives CASSQGIQVHGYTF.

V is TRBV12-3 or TRBV12-4 and J is TRBJ1-1; D is ambiguous. The CDR3 consists of 13 residues. V lost 3 bases and J lost 8, with 13 bases in between. In DNA, the CDR3 is TGTGCCAGCAGTTTGCCCCGCGCCACGGAAGCTTTCTTT. The encoded protein is CASSLPRATEAFF.

The chain joins TRBV5-1 to TRBJ2-1; 9 bases match TRBD2. The germline CDR1 and CDR2 sequences are SGHRS and YFSETQ. This CDR3 has 17 residues. After removal of 3 bases from V and 4 bases from J, the junction contained 11 bases not matched to a gene. The CDR3 region has the DNA TGCGCCAGCAGCTGGCCCAAGACTAGCGGACCTTACAATGAGCAGTTCTTC. Translation gives CASSWPKTSGPYNEQFF.

The chain combines TRBV7-9 with TRBJ2-3; the match to TRBD2 covers 14 bases. V trimming: 5 bases; J trimming: 1 base; junction bases outside the gene matches: 8. The length of the CDR3 is 18 residues. Germline V gives CDR1 SEHNR, CDR2 FQNEAQ (reference sequence). As DNA, the CDR3 is TGTGCCAGCAGCAGCGGGACTAGCGGGAGATGGGGCACAGATACGCAGTATTTT. Translating gives CASSSGTSGRWGTDTQYF.

This chain connects TRBV21-1 to TRBJ2-4; the table assigns TRBD2, which was not confirmed against the DNA. TRBV21-1 has pseudogene status. The CDR3 totals 19 residues. The CDR3 here is CASSKEAASGRAAKNIQYF. Here the CDR3 DNA reads TGTGCCAGCAGCAAAGAGGCGGCTAGCGGGAGGGCGGCCAAAAACATTCAGTACTTC.

J is TRBJ1-3 and V is TRBV5-4; D ambiguous. CDR3 size: 16 residues. Germline V lookup: CDR1 SGHNT, CDR2 YYREEE (reference sequence). Trimming took off 4 bases at V and 0 bases at J, with 14 bases between the two ends. As DNA, the CDR3 is TGTGCCAGCAGCACCCCCGGGAGAAGCTCTGGAAACACCATATATTTT. It codes for CASSTPGRSSGNTIYF.

The table lists this clone with a count of one. The chain couples TRBV30 to TRBJ1-4; no reliable D call. Trimming removed 2 bases from V and 5 bases from J, with 15 bases in between. This CDR3 is built from 15 residues. Germline assignment: CDR1 GTSNPN and CDR2 SVGIG (reference sequence). The CDR3 protein is CAWSSKGGANEKLFF. The CDR3 DNA follows: TGTGCCTGGAGTAGTAAGGGAGGTGCAAATGAAAAACTGTTTTTT.

The chain uses TRBV10-1 and TRBJ1-3, with 7 bases that match TRBD1. Germline V lookup: CDR1 WNHNN, CDR2 SYGVQD (reference sequence). The CDR3 runs to 16 residues. After removal of 5 bases from V and 0 bases from J, the junction contained 7 bases not matched to a gene. The CDR3 nucleotides read TGCGCCAGCAGTCGGGACAGAGCCTTCTCTGGAAACACCATATATTTT. Encoded protein: CASSRDRAFSGNTIYF.

The chain has TRBV5-6 and TRBJ2-1, with TRBD2 as a possible D gene (5 bases). Germline V gives CDR1 SGHDT, CDR2 YYEEEE. V dropped 6 bases and J dropped 0 bases, with 19 bases sitting between them. The length of the CDR3 is 17 residues. Here the CDR3 reads CASIGTPSGVSYNEQFF. CDR3 in DNA: TGTGCCAGCATCGGCACCCCCTCCGGGGTCTCCTACAATGAGCAGTTCTTC.

This sequence joins TRBV19 and TRBJ1-1; 8 bases align to TRBD1. CDR1 and CDR2 from the germline V gene are LNHDA and SQIVND (reference sequence). The CDR3 totals 14 residues. V lost 6 bases to trimming and J lost 6 bases; unmatched junction nucleotides: 9. The CDR3 sequence: CASSLAGGFAEAFF. The CDR3 region has the DNA TGTGCCAGTAGCCTCGCAGGGGGCTTCGCTGAAGCTTTCTTT.

This sequence joins TRBV3-1 (or the pseudogene TRBV3-2) and TRBJ2-5, with 9 bases matching TRBD2. In germline, CDR1 is LGHDT, CDR2 YNNKEL (reference sequence). The CDR3 covers 15 residues. J lost 5 bases, V lost 0 bases, and 4 bases had no gene match. The CDR3 is CASSQEDLAGETQYF. The CDR3 DNA follows: TGTGCCAGCAGCCAAGAAGACCTAGCGGGGGAGACCCAGTACTTC.